What follows are 13 T cell receptor beta chains derived from one specimen sequenced in a study of T cells after yellow fever vaccination. TCRdb independently ran MiXCR on the 5' RACE reads; one entry per CDR3 protein. Among 500,000 to 650,000 distinct CDR3 sequences, more than 9% were seen once, and the ten largest hold around 14%. The source was PBMCs, collected on the day of the yellow fever booster vaccination. These receptors came from a man aged 25-45 years who received the YFV17D yellow fever vaccine.

This clonotype occurred a few times. The CDR3 DNA is TGCGCCAGCAGTGCCGGCGGGAGTAAAAACGAGCAGTACTTC. This codes for CASSAGGSKNEQYF. The chain combines TRBV10-1 with TRBJ2-7; the match to TRBD2 covers 7 bases. CDR1 and CDR2 from the germline V gene are WNHNN and SYGVQD (reference sequence). The CDR3 length is 14 residues. V was clipped by 4 bases and J by 5 bases; unmatched bases: 8.

The chain has TRBV27 and TRBJ2-1; no definite D call. V was pared by 6 bases and J by 6 bases, with 15 bases between. Per the germline V gene, CDR1 is MNHEY and CDR2 is SMNVEV (reference sequence). The CDR3 is made up of 14 amino acids. The DNA for the CDR3 is TGTGCCAGCAGGGGGAATCGCCAAGGCAATGAGCAGTTCTTC. Encoded protein: CASRGNRQGNEQFF.

The V and J genes are TRBV9 and TRBJ2-7; D tentatively reads TRBD1 or TRBD2 (5 bases each). Trimming took 0 bases from V and 0 from J, leaving 10 bases between them. Per the germline V gene, CDR1 is SGDLS and CDR2 is YYNGEE. This CDR3 region has 15 residues. In DNA form, the CDR3 reads TGTGCCAGCAGCGTAGACGGGACCCACTCCTACGAGCAGTACTTC. It yields the protein CASSVDGTHSYEQYF.

This clonotype was detected only a few times. The V and J genes are TRBV29-1 and TRBJ1-2, with TRBD1 matching 8 bases. CDR1 and CDR2 (germline): SQVTM, ANQGSEA. Trimming at V came to 4 bases and at J to 5 bases, leaving 3 bases not matched to a gene. The CDR3 totals 12 residues. The CDR3: CSVGTGRYGYTF. The CDR3 nucleotides are TGCAGCGTTGGGACAGGGCGATATGGCTACACCTTC.

This rearrangement joins TRBV6-1 to TRBJ2-5; D call uncertain. The V end lost 5 bases, the J end lost 0 bases, and 10 bases lay between the germline ends. Germline V gives CDR1 MNHNS, CDR2 SASEGT. The CDR3 contains 14 residues. The CDR3 nucleotides read TGTGCCAGCAGTCCCCCCCAGTACCAAGAGACCCAGTACTTC. It is translated as CASSPPQYQETQYF.

Only a few counts were recorded for this clonotype. The gene calls are TRBV14 and TRBJ2-7, with TRBD1 matching 11 bases. The germline V gene has CDR1 SGHDN and CDR2 FVKESK. V shed 3 bases and J 5 bases; nucleotides not matched to a gene: 3. This CDR3 has 14 amino acids. The CDR3 is CASSQRTGGDEQYF. The CDR3 bases are TGTGCCAGCAGCCAGCGGACAGGGGGCGACGAGCAGTACTTC.

The chain couples TRBV5-1 to TRBJ2-7; a weak D match, TRBD2 (5 bases). Looked up from germline, CDR1 is SGHRS and CDR2 is YFSETQ. The CDR3 spans 14 residues. Trimming removed 1 base at V and 7 bases at J, with 15 bases between. As DNA, the CDR3 is TGCGCCAGCAGCTTGCCCGGCTCCTCGGGGGAGCAGTACTTC. It translates to CASSLPGSSGEQYF.

In its sample, this clonotype was seen many times. The chain uses TRBV29-1 and TRBJ2-7, with 10 bases fitting TRBD2. The length of the CDR3 is 12 residues. Germline trimming cut 4 bases from V and 4 bases from J; bases unmatched to any gene: 1. Germline values: CDR1 SQVTM, CDR2 ANQGSEA. The CDR3 nucleotides are TGCAGCGTTGCTAGCGGGAGTTACGAGCAGTACTTC. Residues: CSVASGSYEQYF.

The rearrangement links TRBV4-2 to TRBJ2-1; 7 bases are a match to TRBD2. The V segment lost 0 bases and the J segment 8 bases; nucleotides outside the gene matches: 7. The CDR3 is made up of 15 amino acids. Per the germline V gene, CDR1 is LGHNA and CDR2 is YNFKEQ. The CDR3 DNA reads as TGTGCCAGCAGCCAAGATCCAGGGAGGGCCCATGAGCAGTTCTTC. Residues: CASSQDPGRAHEQFF.

The V gene is TRBV2, the J gene TRBJ1-5; 7 bases align to TRBD1. CDR1 SNHLY and CDR2 FYNNEI come from the germline V gene. J was trimmed by 2 bases and V by 3 bases; bases with no gene match: 10. The CDR3 length is 17 residues. CDR3 region: CASSENPGTVGNQPQHF. CDR3 DNA sequence: TGTGCCAGCAGTGAGAATCCCGGGACAGTGGGCAATCAGCCCCAGCATTTT.

This clonotype has a handful of counts. The chain combines TRBV7-2 with TRBJ2-7, with D perhaps matching TRBD1 (6 bases). V lost 5 bases to trimming and J lost 4 bases, with 12 bases between them. Germline V lookup: CDR1 SGHTA, CDR2 FQGNSA. CDR3 length: 13 amino acids. The CDR3 DNA reads as TGTGCCAGCAGCGCAGGACAGAAATACGAGCAGTACTTC. Protein: CASSAGQKYEQYF.

This clonotype was detected a few times. The chain carries TRBV15 and TRBJ2-7; 7 positions match TRBD2. This CDR3 spans 12 amino acids. Germline assignment: CDR1 LNHNV and CDR2 YYDKDF (reference sequence). V was clipped by 4 bases and J by 5 bases; unmatched bases: 2. The CDR3 bases are TGTGCCACCAGCATTGCGGGAGACGAGCAGTACTTC. Protein: CATSIAGDEQYF.

There are a few counts of this clonotype. The V call is TRBV12-3 or TRBV12-4, the J call TRBJ1-3; TRBD1 matches 7 bases. Trimming cost V 4 bases and J 0 bases; bases outside gene matches: 6. The CDR3 consists of 16 residues. The DNA of the CDR3 is TGTGCCAGCAGTTCTACAGGGGCCTCCTCTGGAAACACCATATATTTT. It specifies CASSSTGASSGNTIYF.